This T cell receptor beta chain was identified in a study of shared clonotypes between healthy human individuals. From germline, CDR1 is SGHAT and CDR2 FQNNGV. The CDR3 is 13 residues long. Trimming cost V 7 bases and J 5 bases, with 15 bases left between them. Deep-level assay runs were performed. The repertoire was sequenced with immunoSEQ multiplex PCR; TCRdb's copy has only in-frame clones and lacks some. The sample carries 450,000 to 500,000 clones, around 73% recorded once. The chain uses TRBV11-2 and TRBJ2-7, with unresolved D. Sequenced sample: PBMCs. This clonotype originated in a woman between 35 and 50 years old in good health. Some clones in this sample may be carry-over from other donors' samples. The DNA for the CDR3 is TGTGCCAGCATGTTTAGCCTTCGTCACGAGCAGTACTTC. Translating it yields CASMFSLRHEQYF.